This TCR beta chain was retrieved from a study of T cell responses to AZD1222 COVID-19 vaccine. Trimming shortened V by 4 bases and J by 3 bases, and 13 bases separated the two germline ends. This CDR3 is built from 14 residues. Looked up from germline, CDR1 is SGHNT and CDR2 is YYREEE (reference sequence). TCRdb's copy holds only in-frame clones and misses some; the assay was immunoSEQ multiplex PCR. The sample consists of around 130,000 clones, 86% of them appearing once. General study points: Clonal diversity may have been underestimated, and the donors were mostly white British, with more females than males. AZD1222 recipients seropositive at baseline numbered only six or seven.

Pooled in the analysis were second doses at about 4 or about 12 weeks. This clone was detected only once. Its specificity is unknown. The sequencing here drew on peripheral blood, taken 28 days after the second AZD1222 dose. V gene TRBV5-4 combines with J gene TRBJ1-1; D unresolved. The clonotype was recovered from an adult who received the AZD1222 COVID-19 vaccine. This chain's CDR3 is CASSLVGRYTEAFF. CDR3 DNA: TGTGCCAGCAGCCTGGTCGGACGGTACACTGAAGCTTTCTTT. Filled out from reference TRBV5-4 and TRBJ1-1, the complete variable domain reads ETGVTQSPTHLIKTRGQQVTLRCSSQSGHNTVSWYQQALGQGPQFIFQYYREEENGRGNFPPRFSGLQFPNYSSELNVNALELDDSALYLCASSLVGRYTEAFFGQGTRLTVV.